This entry describes one TCR beta chain. This entry is derived from a study of regulatory T cells in long-lasting Graves disease. Building the TCR beta libraries relied on iRepertoire HTBI primers, and CDR3 regions underwent Arm-PCR. TCRdb ran MiXCR on the multiplex PCR reads and lists one entry per CDR3 protein. The sample shows some 470,000 distinct CDR3 sequences, roughly 21% of them seen only once. Regarding time point: persistent/refractory GD, antithyroid drugs over 5 years with positive TRAb. Scientists built the TCR library using RNA that was extracted from PBMCs. Patients with Graves' disease were diagnosed by American Thyroid Association guidelines. This material consisted of peripheral blood mononuclear cells (PBMCs), taken when the disease was refractory, from a patient treated with antithyroid drugs. This TCR derives from a female donor with Graves disease.

The CDR3 spells CASSYREAGGAYEQYF. The CDR3 bases are TGTGCCAGCAGTTACCGGGAGGCGGGAGGGGCCTACGAGCAGTACTTC. The chain combines TRBV6-5 with TRBJ2-7, with 9 positions matching TRBD2. Germline V gene data show CDR1 as MNHEY and CDR2 as SVGAGI. The CDR3 contains 16 residues. J gave up 2 bases and V 2 bases, and 7 bases lay outside the gene matches.